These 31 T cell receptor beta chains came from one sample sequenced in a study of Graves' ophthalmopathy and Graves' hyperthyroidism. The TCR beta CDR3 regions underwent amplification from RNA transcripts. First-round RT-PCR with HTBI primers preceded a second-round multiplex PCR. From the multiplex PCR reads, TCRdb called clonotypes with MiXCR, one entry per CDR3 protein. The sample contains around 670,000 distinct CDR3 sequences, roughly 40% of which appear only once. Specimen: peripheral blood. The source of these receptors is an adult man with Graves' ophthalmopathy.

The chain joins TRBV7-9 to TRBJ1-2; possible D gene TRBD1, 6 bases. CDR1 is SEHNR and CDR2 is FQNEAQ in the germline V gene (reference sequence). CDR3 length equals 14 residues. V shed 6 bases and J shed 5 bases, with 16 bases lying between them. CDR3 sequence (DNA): TGTGCCAGCAGGATGTCCGGGACAACATATGGCTACACCTTC. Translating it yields CASRMSGTTYGYTF. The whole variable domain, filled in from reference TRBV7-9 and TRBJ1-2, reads DTGVSQNPRHKITKRGQNVTFRCDPISEHNRLYWYRQTLGQGPEFLTYFQNEAQLEKSRLLSDRFSAERPKGSFSTLEIQRTEQGDSAMYLCASRMSGTTYGYTFGSGTRLTVV.

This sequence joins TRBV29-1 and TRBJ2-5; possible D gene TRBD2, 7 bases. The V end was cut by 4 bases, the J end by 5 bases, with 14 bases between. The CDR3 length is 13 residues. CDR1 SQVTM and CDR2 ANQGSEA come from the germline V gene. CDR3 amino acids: CSVGGGGAETQYF. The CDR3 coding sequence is TGCAGCGTTGGGGGAGGGGGAGCGGAGACCCAGTACTTC.

This CDR3 is CASSTRTGNSPLHF. The CDR3 DNA reads TGTGCCAGCAGCACTCGGACCGGTAATTCACCCCTCCACTTT. The J gene is TRBJ1-6, the V gene TRBV7-3; D is ambiguous. V was clipped by 5 bases and J by 6 bases, with 11 bases between them. Germline CDR1 reads SGHTA; CDR2 reads FQGTGA. This CDR3 contains 14 residues.

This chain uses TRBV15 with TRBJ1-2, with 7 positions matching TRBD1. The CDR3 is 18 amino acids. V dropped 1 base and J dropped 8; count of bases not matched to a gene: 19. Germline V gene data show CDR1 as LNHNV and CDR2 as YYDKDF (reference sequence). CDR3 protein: CATSRGTAYPFTGVGYTF. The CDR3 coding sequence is TGTGCCACCAGCAGAGGGACAGCCTACCCCTTCACAGGGGTAGGCTACACCTTC.

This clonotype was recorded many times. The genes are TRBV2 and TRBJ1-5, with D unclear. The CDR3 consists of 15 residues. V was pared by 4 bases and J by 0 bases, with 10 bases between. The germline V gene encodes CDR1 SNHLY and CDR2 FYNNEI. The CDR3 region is CASSGEALSNQPQHF. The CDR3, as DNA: TGTGCCAGCAGTGGGGAAGCCCTTAGCAATCAGCCCCAGCATTTT.

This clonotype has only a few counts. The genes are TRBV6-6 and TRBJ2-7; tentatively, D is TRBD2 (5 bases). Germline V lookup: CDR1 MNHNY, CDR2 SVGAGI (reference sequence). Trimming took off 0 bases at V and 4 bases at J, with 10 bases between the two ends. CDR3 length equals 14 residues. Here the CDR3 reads CASSYSVSGYEQYF. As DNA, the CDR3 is TGTGCCAGCAGTTACTCGGTATCGGGGTACGAGCAGTACTTC.

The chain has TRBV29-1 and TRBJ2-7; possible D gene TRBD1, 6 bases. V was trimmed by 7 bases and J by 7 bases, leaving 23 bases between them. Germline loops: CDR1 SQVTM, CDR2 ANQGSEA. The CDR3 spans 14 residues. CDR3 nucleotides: TGCAGCGCCCATGACAAGGGGGTGGCGAGTGAGCAGTACTTC. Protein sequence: CSAHDKGVASEQYF.

Here the CDR3 DNA reads TGTGCCATCAGTGAGCTGCCCCAGGGGATGCAAGCTTTCTTT. Translation: CAISELPQGMQAFF. J is TRBJ1-1 and V is TRBV10-3, with a tentative D call TRBD1 (6 bases). The CDR3 sequence is 14 residues long. V dropped 2 bases and J dropped 9 bases, with 16 bases sitting between them. The germline V gene encodes CDR1 ENHRY and CDR2 SYGVKD.

DNA of the CDR3: TGTGCCAGCAGGCCCTCGGGGGCCGACTATGGCTACACCTTC. Residues: CASRPSGADYGYTF. This chain connects TRBV12-3 or TRBV12-4 to TRBJ1-2; tentative D call: TRBD1 (6 bases). Trimming stripped 6 bases from V and 3 bases from J, with 14 bases between. The CDR3 consists of 14 residues.

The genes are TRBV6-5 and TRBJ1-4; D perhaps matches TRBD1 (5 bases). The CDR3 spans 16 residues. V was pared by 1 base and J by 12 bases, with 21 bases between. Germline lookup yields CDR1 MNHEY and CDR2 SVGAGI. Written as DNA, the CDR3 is TGTGCCAGCAGTTACTTCCCCAGGGAGCCTGTAACGGAACTGTTTTTT. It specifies CASSYFPREPVTELFF.

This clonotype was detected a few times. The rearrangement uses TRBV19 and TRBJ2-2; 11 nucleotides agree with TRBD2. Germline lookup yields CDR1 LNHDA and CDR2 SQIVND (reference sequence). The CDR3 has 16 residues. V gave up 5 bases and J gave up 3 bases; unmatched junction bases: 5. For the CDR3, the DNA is TGTGCCAGTAGTGGCCCTAGCGGGAGGTACACCGGGGAGCTGTTTTTT. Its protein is CASSGPSGRYTGELFF.

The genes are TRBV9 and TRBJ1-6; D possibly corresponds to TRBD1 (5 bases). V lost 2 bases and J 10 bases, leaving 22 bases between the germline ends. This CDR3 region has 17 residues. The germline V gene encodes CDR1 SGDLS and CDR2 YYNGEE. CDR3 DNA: TGTGCCAGCAGCGTTGAACTGCCAGGGCCCTTTGGCTCACCCCTCCACTTT. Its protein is CASSVELPGPFGSPLHF.

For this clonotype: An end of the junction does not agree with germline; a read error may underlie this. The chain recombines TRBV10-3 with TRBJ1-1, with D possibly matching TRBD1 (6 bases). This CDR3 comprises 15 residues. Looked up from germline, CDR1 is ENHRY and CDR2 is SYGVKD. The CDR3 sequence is CASSEEAGQLTEAFF. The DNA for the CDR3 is TGTGCCAGCAGTGAAGAGGCAGGACAGCTCACTGAAGCTTTCTTT.

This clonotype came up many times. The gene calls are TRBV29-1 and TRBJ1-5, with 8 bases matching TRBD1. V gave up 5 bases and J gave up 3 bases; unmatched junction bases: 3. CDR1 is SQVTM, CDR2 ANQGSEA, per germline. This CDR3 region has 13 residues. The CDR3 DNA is TGCAGCGTTACAGGGGGGAACAATCAGCCCCAGCATTTT. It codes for CSVTGGNNQPQHF.

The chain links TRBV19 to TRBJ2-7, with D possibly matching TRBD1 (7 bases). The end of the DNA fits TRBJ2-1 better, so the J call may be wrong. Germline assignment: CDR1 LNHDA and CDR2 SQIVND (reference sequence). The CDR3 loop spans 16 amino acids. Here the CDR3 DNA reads TGTGCCAGTAGTTCACCAGGGGGGACGAGAGGGAATGAGCAGTTCTTC. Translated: CASSSPGGTRGNEQFF.

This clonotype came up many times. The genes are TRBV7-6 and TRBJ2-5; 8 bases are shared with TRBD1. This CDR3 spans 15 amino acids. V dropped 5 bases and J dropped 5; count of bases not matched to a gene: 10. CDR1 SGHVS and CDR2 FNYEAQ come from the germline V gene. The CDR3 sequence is CASSRSTGVGETQYF. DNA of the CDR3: TGTGCCAGCAGCCGGTCGACAGGGGTAGGCGAGACCCAGTACTTC.

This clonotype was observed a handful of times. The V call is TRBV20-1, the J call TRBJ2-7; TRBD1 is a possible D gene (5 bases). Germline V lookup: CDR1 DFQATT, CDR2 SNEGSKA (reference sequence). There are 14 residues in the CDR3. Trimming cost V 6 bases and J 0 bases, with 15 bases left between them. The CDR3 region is CSAETGSSSYEQYF. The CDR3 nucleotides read TGCAGTGCGGAAACAGGAAGTAGCTCCTACGAGCAGTACTTC.

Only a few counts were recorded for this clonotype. DNA of the CDR3: TGTGCCAGCATGGCCGATTCCCCCCGGGGGTCACCCCTCCACTTT. Translation gives CASMADSPRGSPLHF. This chain links TRBV10-3 with TRBJ1-6; D perhaps matches TRBD1 (5 bases). The V gene's germline CDR1 is ENHRY and CDR2 SYGVKD. Trimming cost V 10 bases and J 10 bases, with 23 bases left between them. The CDR3 has 15 amino acids.

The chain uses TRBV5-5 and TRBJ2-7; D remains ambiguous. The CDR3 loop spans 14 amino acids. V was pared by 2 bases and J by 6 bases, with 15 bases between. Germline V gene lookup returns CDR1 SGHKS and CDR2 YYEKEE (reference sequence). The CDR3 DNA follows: TGTGCCAGCAGCTTAGTAACGTTTGGCACCGAGCAGTACTTC. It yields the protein CASSLVTFGTEQYF.

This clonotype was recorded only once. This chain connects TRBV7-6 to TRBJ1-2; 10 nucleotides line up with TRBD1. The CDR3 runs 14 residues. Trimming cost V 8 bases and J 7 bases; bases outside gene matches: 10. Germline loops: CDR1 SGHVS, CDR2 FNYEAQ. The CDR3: CASAGTGALSGYTF. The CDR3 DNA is TGTGCCAGCGCCGGGACAGGGGCGCTCAGTGGCTACACCTTC. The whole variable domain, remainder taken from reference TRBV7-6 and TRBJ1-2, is GAGVSQSPRYKVTKRGQDVALRCDPISGHVSLYWYRQALGQGPEFLTYFNYEAQQDKSGLPNDRFSAERPEGSISTLTIQRTEQRDSAMYRCASAGTGALSGYTFGSGTRLTVV.

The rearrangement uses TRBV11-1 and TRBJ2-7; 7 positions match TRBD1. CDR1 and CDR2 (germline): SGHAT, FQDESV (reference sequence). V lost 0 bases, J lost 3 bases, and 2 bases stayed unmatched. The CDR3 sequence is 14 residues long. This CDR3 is CASSLAGQRYEQYF. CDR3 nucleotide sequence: TGTGCCAGCAGCTTAGCGGGACAGCGCTACGAGCAGTACTTC.

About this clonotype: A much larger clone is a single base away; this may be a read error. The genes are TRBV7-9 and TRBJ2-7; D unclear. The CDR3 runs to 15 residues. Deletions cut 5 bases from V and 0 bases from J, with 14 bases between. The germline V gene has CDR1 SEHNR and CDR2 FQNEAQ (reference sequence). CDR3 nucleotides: TGTGCCAGCAGCCCAAGCCTTCTAAGCTCCTACGAGCAGTACTTC. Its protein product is CASSPSLLSSYEQYF.

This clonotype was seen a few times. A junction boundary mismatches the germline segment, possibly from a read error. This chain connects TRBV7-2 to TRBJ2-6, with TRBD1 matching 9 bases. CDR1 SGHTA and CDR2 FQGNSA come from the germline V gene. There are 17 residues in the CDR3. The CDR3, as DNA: TGCGCCAGCAGCTGGGGACAGGGCAACTCTGGGGCCAACGTCCTGACTTTC. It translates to CASSWGQGNSGANVLTF.

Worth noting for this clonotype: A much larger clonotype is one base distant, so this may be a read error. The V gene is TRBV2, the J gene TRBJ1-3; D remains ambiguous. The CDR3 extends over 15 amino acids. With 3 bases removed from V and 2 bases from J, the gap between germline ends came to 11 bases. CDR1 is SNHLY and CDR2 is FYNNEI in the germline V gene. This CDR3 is CASSDFSSPGNTIYF. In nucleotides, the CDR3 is TGTGCCAGCAGTGATTTCAGCTCCCCTGGAAACACCATATATTTT.

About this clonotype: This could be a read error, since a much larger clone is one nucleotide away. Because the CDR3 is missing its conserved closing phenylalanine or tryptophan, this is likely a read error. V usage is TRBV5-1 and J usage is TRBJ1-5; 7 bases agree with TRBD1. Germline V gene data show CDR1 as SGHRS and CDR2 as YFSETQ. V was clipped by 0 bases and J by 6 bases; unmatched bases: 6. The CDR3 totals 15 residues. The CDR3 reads CASSLEGAGSQPQHY. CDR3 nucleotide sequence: TGCGCCAGCAGCTTGGAGGGGGCAGGTAGTCAGCCCCAGCATTAT.

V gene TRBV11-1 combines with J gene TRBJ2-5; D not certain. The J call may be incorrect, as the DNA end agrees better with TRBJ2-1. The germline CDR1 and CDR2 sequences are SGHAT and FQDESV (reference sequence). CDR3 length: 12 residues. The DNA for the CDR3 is TGTGCCAGCAGCTTAACTTACAATGAGCAGTTCTTC. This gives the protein CASSLTYNEQFF.

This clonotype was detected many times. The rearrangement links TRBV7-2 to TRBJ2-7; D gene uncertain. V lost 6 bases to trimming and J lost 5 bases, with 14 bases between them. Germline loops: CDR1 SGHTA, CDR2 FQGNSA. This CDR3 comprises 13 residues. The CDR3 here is CASSKGYWDEQYF. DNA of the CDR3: TGTGCCAGCAGTAAAGGGTACTGGGACGAGCAGTACTTC.

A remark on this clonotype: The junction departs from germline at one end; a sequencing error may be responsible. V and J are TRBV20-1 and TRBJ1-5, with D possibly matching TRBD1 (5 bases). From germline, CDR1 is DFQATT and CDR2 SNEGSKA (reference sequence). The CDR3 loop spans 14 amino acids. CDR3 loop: CSVDRTRSNQPQRF. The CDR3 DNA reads TGCAGCGTGGACCGGACACGCAGCAATCAGCCCCAGCGTTTT.

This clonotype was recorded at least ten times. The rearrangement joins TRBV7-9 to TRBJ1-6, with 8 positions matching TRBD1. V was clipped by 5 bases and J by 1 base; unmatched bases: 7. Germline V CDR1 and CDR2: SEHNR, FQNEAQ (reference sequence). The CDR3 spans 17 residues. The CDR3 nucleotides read TGTGCCAGCAGCCAAGGGCAGGGGGCGTCCTATAATTCACCCCTCCACTTT. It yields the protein CASSQGQGASYNSPLHF.

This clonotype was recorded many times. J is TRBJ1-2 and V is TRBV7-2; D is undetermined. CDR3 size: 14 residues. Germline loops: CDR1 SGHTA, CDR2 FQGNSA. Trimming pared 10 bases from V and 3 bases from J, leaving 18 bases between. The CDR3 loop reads CATSPSLGDYGYTF. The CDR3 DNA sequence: TGTGCCACCTCCCCTAGCCTCGGGGACTATGGCTACACCTTC.

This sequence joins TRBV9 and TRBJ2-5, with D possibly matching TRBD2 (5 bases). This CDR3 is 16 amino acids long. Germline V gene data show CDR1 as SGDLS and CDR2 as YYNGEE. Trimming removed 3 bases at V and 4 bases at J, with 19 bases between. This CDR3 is CASSAPFGAAGETQYF. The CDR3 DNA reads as TGTGCCAGCAGCGCTCCCTTTGGAGCGGCCGGAGAGACCCAGTACTTC. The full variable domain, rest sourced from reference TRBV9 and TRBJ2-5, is DSGVTQTPKHLITATGQRVTLRCSPRSGDLSVYWYQQSLDQGLQFLIQYYNGEERAKGNILERFSAQQFPDLHSELNLSSLELGDSALYFCASSAPFGAAGETQYFGPGTRLLVL.